This T cell receptor beta chain was obtained from a study of blood T cell repertoires in COVID-19. The data were produced by immunoSEQ multiplex PCR, yet TCRdb's version contains in-frame clones alone and is incomplete. The sample has roughly 32,000 clones; 93% are singletons. The CDR3 spans 13 residues. The V gene lost 6 bases and the J gene lost 5 bases, with 13 bases spanning the gap. V is TRBV12-3 or TRBV12-4 and J is TRBJ1-2; D perhaps matches TRBD1 (6 bases). This TCR was sampled from a male donor with active COVID-19. Material: peripheral blood. The CDR3 region is CASSLQGGYGYTF. The CDR3 DNA follows: TGTGCCAGCAGCCTACAGGGCGGGTATGGCTACACCTTC.